The clone carrying this TCR beta chain was seen a single time. No antigen is known for it. TCRdb re-called the reads with MiXCR, one entry per CDR3 protein. The repertoire has hundreds of thousands of distinct CDR3 sequences, about a third of them found once; the top ten carry around 15%. This record belongs to a study of T cell repertoires in cytomegalovirus infection. Study-level background: Selected CMV epitopes included recently identified HLA-C-restricted ones as well as well-studied HLA-B-restricted ones. An indication of both CMV infection and matching HLA type came from public TCR beta signatures. Whole-study results and caveats: Cumulated frequencies of public TCR beta families served to identify carriers of CMV plus the relevant HLA. Dominating the ex vivo response were HLA-C-restricted CMV-specific TCR beta clonotypes.

Deletions cut 1 base from V and 1 base from J, with 7 bases between. Germline V CDR1 and CDR2: SQVTM, ANQGSEA. The CDR3 has 13 residues. V is TRBV29-1 and J is TRBJ1-2; no definite D call. The material was cultured CD8+ T cells from PBMCs, obtained from culture after CMV antigen stimulation. This receptor was taken from a human donor in good health (CMV status not recorded). Some clones in this sample may be carry-over from other donors' samples. The CDR3 here is CSVEGRINYGYTF. The CDR3 DNA reads as TGCAGCGTTGAAGGCAGGATTAACTATGGCTACACCTTC.